The T cell receptor beta chain described here comes from a study of beta chain features in type 1 diabetes. Study summary: Patients and healthy donors were similar in age, gender and cell yields.

As every portion of the isolated RNA was reverse transcribed, the sequencing read expressed TCRB transcripts. The data were produced by immunoSEQ multiplex PCR, yet TCRdb's version contains in-frame clones alone and is incomplete. The table shows roughly 380,000 clones, with roughly a fifth occurring only once. This CDR3 has 15 residues. Unmatched junction bases numbered 11, after V lost 4 bases and J lost 7 bases. CDR1 and CDR2 from the germline V gene are SGHRS and YFSETQ. V is TRBV5-1 and J is TRBJ2-4; 7 nucleotides agree with TRBD1. The source of this sequence is a woman in her late teens or twenties in good health. The sample comprised naive CD4+ T cells from blood. The CDR3 region has the DNA TGCGCCAGCAGCATGAGGGGGCAGGGGTTGAACATTCAGTACTTC. Protein sequence: CASSMRGQGLNIQYF.